These 15 T cell receptor beta chains came from one sample sequenced in a study of cytomegalovirus exposure and HLA in healthy donors. PCR used 60 Vbeta primers and 13 Jbeta primers. Generated by immunoSEQ multiplex PCR, the TCRdb table keeps only in-frame clones and is missing some. This table holds around 110,000 clones, about four fifths found once. Material: PBMCs. The receptors come from a woman between 18 and 29 years old in good health and CMV-seronegative.

This clone turned up a few times. CDR3 sequence: CASQRGENNEKLFF. CDR3 sequence (DNA): TGTGCCAGCCAGCGGGGGGAGAATAATGAAAAACTGTTTTTT. V gene TRBV6-1 combines with J gene TRBJ1-4, with TRBD1 as a possible D gene (5 bases). In germline, CDR1 is MNHNS, CDR2 SASEGT. CDR3 length equals 14 residues. V lost 8 bases, J lost 4 bases, and 14 bases lay in between.

V and J are TRBV25-1 and TRBJ2-5; 8 bases are a match to TRBD1. This CDR3 has 16 residues. Germline CDR1 and CDR2: MGHDK and SYGVNS. Trimming removed 3 bases from V and 2 bases from J; junction bases left unmatched: 8. CDR3 sequence reads: CASSDLVGQDQETQYF. The CDR3 DNA reads as TGTGCCAGCAGTGATTTGGTGGGACAGGATCAAGAGACCCAGTACTTC.

The genes are TRBV2 and TRBJ2-2, with 12 positions matching TRBD2. Germline loops: CDR1 SNHLY, CDR2 FYNNEI. Trimming at V came to 6 bases and at J to 5 bases, leaving 7 bases not matched to a gene. The CDR3 runs 16 residues. The CDR3 DNA follows: TGTGCCAGCAGGTTGCTAGCGGGGGGGCAAACCGGGGAGCTGTTTTTT. Its protein is CASRLLAGGQTGELFF.

The count of this clone is one. This chain uses TRBV9 with TRBJ1-5; possible D gene TRBD1, 6 bases. Germline V gene data show CDR1 as SGDLS and CDR2 as YYNGEE. The V gene lost 0 bases and the J gene lost 5 bases, with 9 bases spanning the gap. The length of the CDR3 is 14 residues. CDR3: CASSVGRGDQPQHF. The CDR3 DNA is TGTGCCAGCAGCGTAGGCAGGGGCGATCAGCCCCAGCATTTT. Complete variable domain (other parts from reference TRBV9 and TRBJ1-5): DSGVTQTPKHLITATGQRVTLRCSPRSGDLSVYWYQQSLDQGLQFLIQYYNGEERAKGNILERFSAQQFPDLHSELNLSSLELGDSALYFCASSVGRGDQPQHFGDGTRLSIL.

This clone has more than one count but fewer than ten. V and J are TRBV18 and TRBJ2-7; 8 bases fit TRBD1. From germline, CDR1 is KGHSH and CDR2 LQKENI. The CDR3 loop spans 14 amino acids. V lost 3 bases, J lost 3 bases, and 4 bases stayed unmatched. The CDR3 coding sequence is TGTGCCAGCTCACCGCCAGGGGGCCTCTACGAGCAGTACTTC. This gives the protein CASSPPGGLYEQYF.

The sample holds one count of this clone. The genes are TRBV9 and TRBJ2-2, with D possibly matching TRBD2 (6 bases). CDR1 and CDR2 (germline): SGDLS, YYNGEE. The V end lost 2 bases, the J end lost 2 bases, and 13 bases lay between the germline ends. The CDR3 totals 16 residues. The CDR3 is CASSVGQGLNTGELFF. In DNA, the CDR3 is TGTGCCAGCAGCGTTGGACAAGGACTAAACACCGGGGAGCTGTTTTTT.

This clone came up a few times. The chain carries TRBV7-9 and TRBJ1-1; 7 nucleotides line up with TRBD1. V was pared by 5 bases and J by 11 bases, with 8 bases of the junction left unmatched. This CDR3 spans 12 amino acids. Germline lookup yields CDR1 SEHNR and CDR2 FQNEAQ (reference sequence). The CDR3 region has the DNA TGTGCCAGCAGCATAGGACAGGCGGCGGCTTTCTTT. Protein sequence: CASSIGQAAAFF.

This clone has only one observation. This chain uses TRBV5-8 with TRBJ2-7; perhaps TRBD1 as D (5 bases). CDR3 length: 17 amino acids. Trimming left V 1 base short and J 2 bases short, with 19 bases between. In germline, CDR1 is SGHTS, CDR2 YDEGEE. Here the CDR3 DNA reads TGTGCCAGCAGCTTGTCCGATGGGGCCATGGGGACCTACGAGCAGTACTTC. This sequence encodes CASSLSDGAMGTYEQYF.

The chain combines TRBV14 with TRBJ2-7; tentative D call: TRBD2 (6 bases). Trimming stripped 4 bases from V and 5 bases from J, with 15 bases between. CDR3 length: 14 amino acids. The V gene's germline CDR1 is SGHDN and CDR2 FVKESK. Here the CDR3 reads CASSPSPGGNEQYF. The CDR3 nucleotides read TGTGCCAGCAGCCCCTCTCCCGGGGGTAACGAGCAGTACTTC.

The gene calls are TRBV5-5 and TRBJ2-7; unclear D gene. This CDR3 has 13 amino acids. Germline CDR1 SGHKS, CDR2 YYEKEE (reference sequence). V was shortened by 4 bases and J by 3 bases, with 11 bases between the two germline ends. CDR3 bases: TGTGCCAGCAGCCCTGAGCCGGGCTACGAGCAGTACTTC. Amino acid sequence: CASSPEPGYEQYF.

This clone showed up just a few times. This chain joins TRBV30 and TRBJ1-6; no reliable D call. This CDR3 comprises 14 residues. Germline CDR1 GTSNPN, CDR2 SVGIG (reference sequence). Trimming took off 1 base at V and 9 bases at J, with 13 bases between the two ends. CDR3 protein: CAWSGSRTSSPLHF. The CDR3 nucleotides read TGTGCCTGGAGTGGGAGCAGGACTAGTTCACCCCTCCACTTT.

This chain joins TRBV5-6 and TRBJ2-7; 8 nucleotides match TRBD1. The germline gives CDR1 SGHDT, CDR2 YYEEEE. The junction had 5 bases not matched to a gene; V was cut back by 1 base and J by 2 bases. The CDR3 is 15 residues long. CDR3 loop: CASSLSGGGPYEQYF. The CDR3 DNA follows: TGTGCCAGCAGCTTGTCAGGGGGCGGACCCTACGAGCAGTACTTC.

The rearrangement joins TRBV4-2 to TRBJ2-5, with 7 bases fitting TRBD2. The CDR3 totals 13 residues. The ends lost 0 bases at V and 11 bases at J; junction bases unmatched: 6. The V gene's germline CDR1 is LGHNA and CDR2 YNFKEQ. CDR3 DNA sequence: TGTGCCAGCAGCCAAGATCTGGCGGGGGAGCAGTACTTC. It codes for CASSQDLAGEQYF.

This clone was observed a single time. This rearrangement joins TRBV5-1 to TRBJ2-5; 8 bases align to TRBD2. Losses at the gene ends were 0 bases for V and 5 bases for J; bases not matched to a gene: 9. The CDR3 totals 16 residues. Germline V gene lookup returns CDR1 SGHRS and CDR2 YFSETQ. DNA for the CDR3: TGCGCCAGCAGCTTGGATGTAGCGGGGACTGGGGAGACCCAGTACTTC. Amino acid sequence: CASSLDVAGTGETQYF. Complete variable domain (other parts from reference TRBV5-1 and TRBJ2-5): KAGVTQTPRYLIKTRGQQVTLSCSPISGHRSVSWYQQTPGQGLQFLFEYFSETQRNKGNFPGRFSGRQFSNSRSEMNVSTLELGDSALYLCASSLDVAGTGETQYFGPGTRLLVL.

J is TRBJ1-1 and V is TRBV29-1, with TRBD1 matching over 7 bases. The CDR3 contains 14 residues. After removal of 8 bases from V and 0 bases from J, the junction contained 9 bases not matched to a gene. Germline V CDR1 and CDR2: SQVTM, ANQGSEA. The DNA for the CDR3 is TGCAGCTTCCAGACAGGGTCCATGAACACTGAAGCTTTCTTT. Amino acid sequence: CSFQTGSMNTEAFF. The complete variable domain, with remaining parts taken from reference TRBV29-1 and TRBJ1-1, reads SAVISQKPSRDICQRGTSLTIQCQVDSQVTMMFWYRQQPGQSLTLIATANQGSEATYESGFVIDKFPISRPNLTFSTLTVSNMSPEDSSIYLCSFQTGSMNTEAFFGQGTRLTVV.